This T cell receptor (beta chain) was recorded in a study of control samples from healthy donors and cancer patients. The CDR3 is made up of 14 amino acids. V lost 2 bases, J lost 5 bases, and 14 bases lay in between. Germline V gene sequence: CDR1 SGHRS, CDR2 YFSETQ. Repertoires were generated with immunoSEQ multiplex PCR, while TCRdb's copy carries only in-frame clones and drops some. Of some 140,000 clones listed, roughly 86% were seen once; the top ten hold approximately 7.5%. The chain has TRBV5-1 and TRBJ2-7; tentatively, D is TRBD2 (5 bases). The receptor's source is a man in his fifties or sixties with head and neck cancer. The source material was PBMCs. The CDR3 DNA is TGCGCCAGCAGCTTTGAGAGGGCCGGGGACGAGCAGTACTTC. It codes for CASSFERAGDEQYF.